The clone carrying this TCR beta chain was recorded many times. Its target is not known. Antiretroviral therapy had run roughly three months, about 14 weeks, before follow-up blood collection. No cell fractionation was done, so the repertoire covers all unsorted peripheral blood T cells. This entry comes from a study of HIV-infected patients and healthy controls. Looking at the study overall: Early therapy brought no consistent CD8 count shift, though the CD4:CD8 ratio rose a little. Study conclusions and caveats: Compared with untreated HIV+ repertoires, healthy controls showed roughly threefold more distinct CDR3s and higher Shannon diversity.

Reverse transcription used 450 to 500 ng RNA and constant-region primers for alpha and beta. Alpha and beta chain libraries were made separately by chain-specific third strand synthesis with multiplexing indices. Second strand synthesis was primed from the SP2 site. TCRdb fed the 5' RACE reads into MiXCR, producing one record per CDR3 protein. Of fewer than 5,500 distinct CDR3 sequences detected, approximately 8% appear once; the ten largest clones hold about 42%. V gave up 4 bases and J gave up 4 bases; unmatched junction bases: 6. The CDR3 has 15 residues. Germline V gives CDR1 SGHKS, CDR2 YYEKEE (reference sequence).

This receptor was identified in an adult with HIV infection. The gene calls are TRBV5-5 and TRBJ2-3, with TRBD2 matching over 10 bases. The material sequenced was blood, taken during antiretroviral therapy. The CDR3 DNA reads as TGTGCCAGCAGCGTACTAGCGGGGTACGCAGATACGCAGTATTTT. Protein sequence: CASSVLAGYADTQYF.